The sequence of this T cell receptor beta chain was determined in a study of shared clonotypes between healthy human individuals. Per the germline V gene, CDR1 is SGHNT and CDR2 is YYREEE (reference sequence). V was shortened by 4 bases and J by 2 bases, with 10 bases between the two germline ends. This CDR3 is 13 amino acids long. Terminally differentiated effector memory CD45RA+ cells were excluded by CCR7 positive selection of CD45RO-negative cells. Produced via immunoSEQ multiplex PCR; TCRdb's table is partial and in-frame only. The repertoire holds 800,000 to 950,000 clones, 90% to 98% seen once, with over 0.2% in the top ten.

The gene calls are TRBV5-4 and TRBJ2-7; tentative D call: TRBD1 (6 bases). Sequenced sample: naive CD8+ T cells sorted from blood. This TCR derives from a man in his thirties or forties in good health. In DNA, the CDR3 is TGTGCCAGCAGCGCCGGACAGACCTACGAGCAGTACTTC. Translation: CASSAGQTYEQYF.